This T cell receptor beta chain comes out of a study of T-cell reconstitution after alpha-beta-depleted transplantation in children. V was clipped by 4 bases and J by 5 bases; unmatched bases: 4. This CDR3 has 13 amino acids. CDR1 is DFQATT, CDR2 SNEGSKA, per germline (reference sequence). This clonotype appeared a few times. It was with unique molecular identifiers that the TCRbeta library was prepared. TCRdb re-called the PCR reads with MiXCR, one entry per CDR3 protein. Of 200,000 to 300,000 distinct CDR3 sequences detected, around 25% appear once; the ten largest clones hold more than 2%. Sequences were derived from PBMCs, sampled before TCRalphabeta/CD19-depleted stem cell transplant. The chain combines TRBV20-1 with TRBJ2-3; 9 nucleotides match TRBD1. This receptor was obtained from a girl aged 2 to 9 with Fanconi anemia, due to receive a stem cell transplant. This chain's CDR3 is CSAKGQGVDTQYF. The CDR3 nucleotides are TGCAGTGCTAAGGGACAGGGTGTAGATACGCAGTATTTT.